This TCR beta chain was documented in a study of shared clonotypes between healthy human individuals. General study results and limits: The small donor group covered limited genetic and exposure diversity. Clonotypes shared by all four donors outscored non-shared clonotypes in generation probability.

Every donor was a Caucasian adult from Nashville, Tennessee. Germline-derived CDR1 and CDR2 are MDHEN and SYDVKM. CDR3 length: 14 amino acids. The ends were cut back, 3 bases at V and 4 bases at J, with 9 bases in the middle. Details on this clone: Its specificity is unknown.

Profiled with immunoSEQ multiplex PCR; TCRdb holds only in-frame clones, not every one. Of roughly 2.6 million clones in the sample, more than 80% are singletons; the top ten hold 0.13% to 0.15%. The TCR sequence derives from a man between 18 and 35 years old in good health. The sequencing input was naive CD4+ T cells sorted from blood. The subset is: CD45RA+ positively selected. This chain joins TRBV28 and TRBJ1-4; no definite D call. The DNA for the CDR3 is TGTGCCAGCAGTTTGGTACGGTTTAATGAAAAACTGTTTTTT. Encoded protein: CASSLVRFNEKLFF.